This TCR beta chain was retrieved from a study of T cells in Graves' hyperthyroidism and ophthalmopathy. Patients were excluded because of uncontrolled infection, other autoimmune disease, pregnancy or lactation. PBMCs stemmed from about 9.7 ml fresh peripheral blood. Researchers took RNA transcripts and amplified the TCR beta CDR3 regions from them. The HTBI set primed first-round TCR CDR3 RT-PCR. TCRdb reprocessed the multiplex PCR reads via MiXCR and lists one record per CDR3 protein. The sample includes roughly 800,000 distinct CDR3 sequences, about two fifths of them seen just once. V shed 5 bases and J shed 6 bases, with 13 bases lying between them. The CDR3 runs 13 residues. CDR1 and CDR2 (germline): MGHDK, SYGVNS.

The chain couples TRBV25-1 to TRBJ1-2; no clear D. This receptor was taken from a man between 18 and 29 years old with Graves' hyperthyroidism. Sequencing used blood. The CDR3 sequence is CASSLAVGHGYTF. CDR3 sequence (DNA): TGTGCCAGCAGTTTGGCCGTCGGGCATGGCTACACCTTC.